A selection of T cell receptor beta chains follows, all from one sample in a study of vaccination effects on CD4 cells after COVID-19. The assay was immunoSEQ multiplex PCR, and TCRdb's table has in-frame clones only and misses some. The repertoire has some 40,000 clones, about 80% of them found once; the top ten carry 3.6%. No antigens are known for them. Sequencing was performed on CD4+ T cells from PBMCs cultured without peptide, taken after COVID-19 vaccination. The receptor source for this set is a human donor who had a prior SARS-CoV-2 infection. Both conserved end residues are part of each CDR3. Fields, in order: J gene, V gene, D gene, clone size, CDR3 protein, CDR3 DNA. A D gene is named only where the DNA matches it firmly. Size tells how often a clone was seen (once, few, many) or the class of an expanded clone, and some rows leave it out.

>TRBJ2-3|TRBV5-1|.|few
CASSLGRLDDTQYF
TGCGCCAGCAGCTTGGGGAGGCTTGACGATACGCAGTATTTT
>TRBJ2-7|TRBV27|TRBD1|few
CASSLFPSSGTGIIYEQYF
TGTGCCAGCAGTTTATTCCCTTCCTCCGGGACAGGGATAATTTACGAGCAGTACTTC
>TRBJ2-4|TRBV7-2|.|.
CASSPRFAKNIQYF
TGTGCCAGCAGCCCACGTTTTGCCAAAAACATTCAGTACTTC
>TRBJ1-1|TRBV18|TRBD1|.
CASSAWTGTEAFF
TGTGCCAGCTCAGCATGGACAGGGACTGAAGCTTTCTTT
>TRBJ1-1|TRBV10-3|.|.
CATITSGTLGTEAFF
TGTGCCACAATAACATCCGGGACACTGGGCACTGAAGCTTTCTTT
>TRBJ1-1|TRBV5-4|.|.
CASTLQGMNTEAFF
TGTGCCAGCACCCTACAGGGAATGAACACTGAAGCTTTCTTT
>TRBJ1-1|TRBV11-1|.|once
CASSFEGMNTEAFF
TGTGCCAGCAGCTTTGAGGGAATGAACACTGAAGCTTTCTTT
>TRBJ2-3|TRBV2|TRBD2|.
CASSEDKRGYYFPQDTQYF
TGTGCCAGCAGTGAAGACAAGCGGGGCTATTATTTCCCTCAAGATACGCAGTATTTT
>TRBJ1-1|TRBV25-1|.|.
CASRTDSYTEAFF
TGTGCCAGCAGAACAGACAGTTACACTGAAGCTTTCTTT
>TRBJ1-4|TRBV11-3|.|.
CASSPSYGRGNEKLFF
TGTGCCAGCAGCCCATCTTACGGGAGGGGCAATGAAAAACTGTTTTTT
>TRBJ2-7|TRBV5-4|TRBD1|.
CASSVALGQSYEQYF
TGTGCCAGCAGCGTGGCCTTGGGACAGTCCTACGAGCAGTACTTC
>TRBJ2-2|TRBV4-1|TRBD2|.
CASSQEGLAGNTGELFF
TGCGCCAGCAGCCAAGAGGGACTAGCGGGGAACACCGGGGAGCTGTTTTTT
>TRBJ2-5|TRBV6-5|TRBD2|.
CASSYSGGGGQETQYF
TGTGCCAGCAGTTACTCTGGCGGGGGGGGCCAAGAGACCCAGTACTTC
>TRBJ2-5|TRBV5-4|TRBD1|once
CASSGRTGSQETQYF
TGTGCCAGCAGCGGACGGACAGGTTCACAAGAGACCCAGTACTTC
>TRBJ2-5|TRBV5-4|.|.
CASSFTATGTQETQYF
TGTGCCAGCAGCTTTACGGCGACGGGGACCCAAGAGACCCAGTACTTC
>TRBJ2-2|TRBV28|.|.
CASSSVTENTGELFF
TGTGCCAGCAGTTCCGTGACAGAGAACACCGGGGAGCTGTTTTTT
>TRBJ2-7|TRBV12-3/TRBV12-4|.|few
CASSRLTYEQYF
TGTGCCAGCAGTCGGTTGACCTACGAGCAGTACTTC
>TRBJ2-2|TRBV5-1|.|.
CASGRAMTNTGELFF
TGCGCCAGCGGCAGGGCGATGACGAACACCGGGGAGCTGTTTTTT
>TRBJ2-6|TRBV21-1|.|.
CASSKPGSLPGWANVLTF
TGTGCCAGCAGCAAACCCGGTAGCCTCCCTGGGTGGGCCAACGTCCTGACTTTC
>TRBJ2-7|TRBV28|TRBD2|.
CASSFASGITYEQYF
TGTGCCAGCAGTTTTGCTAGCGGGATTACCTACGAGCAGTACTTC
>TRBJ2-6|TRBV7-2|.|.
CASSSYHSGANVLTF
TGTGCCAGCAGCTCTTACCACTCTGGGGCCAACGTCCTGACTTTC
>TRBJ1-4|TRBV25-1|.|.
CASSYAGEKLFF
TGTGCCAGCAGTTATGCGGGTGAAAAACTGTTTTTT
>TRBJ1-4|TRBV19|.|.
CASSSTSYFPSEKLFF
TGTGCCAGTAGTTCTACATCCTACTTCCCCAGTGAAAAACTGTTTTTT
>TRBJ1-2|TRBV14|TRBD1|.
CASRQTGAPNYGYTF
TGTGCCAGCAGACAGACAGGGGCGCCTAACTATGGCTACACCTTC
>TRBJ2-5|TRBV25-1|.|.
CASSEIQGETQYF
TGTGCCAGCAGTGAGATCCAGGGAGAGACCCAGTACTTC
>TRBJ2-1|TRBV7-9|.|few
CASSGAYNEQFF
TGTGCCAGCAGTGGGGCTTACAATGAGCAGTTCTTC
>TRBJ2-2|TRBV3-1/TRBV3-2|.|.
CASSQWGTGELFF
TGTGCCAGCAGCCAATGGGGCACCGGGGAGCTGTTTTTT
>TRBJ2-6|TRBV6-5|.|once
CASRPDASMANVLTF
TGTGCCAGCAGACCCGATGCCTCTATGGCCAACGTCCTGACTTTC
>TRBJ2-3|TRBV11-2|.|.
CASSLRPADTDTQYF
TGTGCCAGCAGCTTAAGGCCGGCAGACACAGATACGCAGTATTTT
>TRBJ2-3|TRBV5-1|TRBD1|.
CASSPGQGTDTQYF
TGCGCCAGCAGCCCCGGACAGGGCACAGATACGCAGTATTTT
>TRBJ2-1|TRBV11-2|TRBD2|.
CASRTLAGALNEQFF
TGTGCCAGCAGGACACTAGCGGGAGCTCTAAACGAGCAGTTCTTC
>TRBJ2-3|TRBV19|.|.
CASSEWPSTDTQYF
TGTGCCAGTAGTGAATGGCCTAGCACAGATACGCAGTATTTT
>TRBJ1-5|TRBV15|.|.
CATSRETASSNQPQHF
TGTGCCACCAGCAGAGAAACAGCCTCTAGCAATCAGCCCCAGCATTTT
>TRBJ1-5|TRBV11-2|TRBD1|.
CASSYTTGLNQPQHF
TGTGCCAGCAGCTACACGACAGGGTTGAATCAGCCCCAGCATTTT
>TRBJ2-7|TRBV7-3|.|.
CASSLRQGPYEQYF
TGTGCCAGCAGCTTGAGGCAGGGTCCCTACGAGCAGTACTTC
>TRBJ2-3|TRBV4-1|TRBD2|.
CASSRGGLAGLTDTQYF
TGCGCCAGCAGCCGAGGGGGACTAGCGGGTCTCACAGATACGCAGTATTTT
>TRBJ2-3|TRBV30|.|medium-sized
CAWSWGDTQYF
TGTGCCTGGAGTTGGGGAGATACGCAGTATTTT
>TRBJ2-1|TRBV7-3|TRBD2|few
CASSPTRGLAGQFF
TGTGCCAGCAGCCCCACCAGGGGACTAGCTGGGCAGTTCTTC
>TRBJ2-1|TRBV13|TRBD2|.
CASSLGGVAGAYEQFF
TGTGCCAGCAGCTTAGGGGGGGTAGCGGGAGCCTATGAGCAGTTCTTC
>TRBJ1-3|TRBV4-3|.|.
CASSPNIGAGNTIYF
TGCGCCAGCAGCCCCAATATAGGGGCAGGAAACACCATATATTTT